The clone carrying this TCR beta chain was detected a few times. The data belong to a study of blood T cell repertoires in COVID-19. About the study: From T cells, B-cell-depleted T cells, or PBMCs came the material, which was cDNA or gDNA.

Participants spanned ages about 18 to 90 years and resided in 20 to 30 US areas. Per the study methods: Estimation of nucleated cell counts was performed using reference gene primer amplification. The table came from immunoSEQ multiplex PCR; TCRdb's copy has only in-frame clones and leaves some out. From that table come the V and J calls and clone size; the DNA was used to work out D and trimming. The data contain about 310,000 clones, 75% to 90% of them singletons. The junction had 1 base not matched to a gene; V was cut back by 5 bases and J by 1 base. Germline values: CDR1 SGHTA, CDR2 FQGTGA. The CDR3 runs to 14 residues.

This chain joins TRBV7-3 and TRBJ2-2; the match to TRBD2 covers 7 bases. This receptor was identified in a middle-aged woman who had recovered from COVID-19. Sequenced sample: PBMCs or T cells enriched from blood (not recorded which). This CDR3 is CASSPGGNTGELFF. CDR3 coding DNA: TGTGCCAGCAGCCCGGGGGGGAACACCGGGGAGCTGTTTTTT.